Sequencing of this T cell receptor beta chain was carried out in a study of T cell responses to AZD1222 COVID-19 vaccine. Germline V gene sequence: CDR1 MDHEN, CDR2 SYDVKM. CDR3 length equals 13 residues. The germline V and J ends were trimmed by 3 bases and 6 bases, with 11 bases remaining between them. To note about this clone: The antigen remains undetermined.

Study findings and constraints: Unmutated regions of variants are reportedly targeted by nearly half of spike-specific TCRs.

Assay: immunoSEQ multiplex PCR; the TCRdb copy retains only in-frame clones and omits some. The sample gives about 150,000 clones, about nine tenths of which show up once; roughly 6% is in the top ten. This specimen consisted of peripheral blood, obtained 28 days after the second AZD1222 dose. The rearrangement uses TRBV28 and TRBJ1-2; D is unclear. The sequence was collected from an adult who received the AZD1222 COVID-19 vaccine. CDR3 nucleotides: TGTGCCAGCAGTTTCCCGGGATTGAATGGCTACACCTTC. It codes for CASSFPGLNGYTF.